This TCR beta chain was captured in a study of blood T cell repertoires in COVID-19. The protocol was immunoSEQ multiplex PCR, while the TCRdb copy is restricted to in-frame clones and leaves out a portion. The repertoire holds some 530,000 clones, with around 85% as singletons. V dropped 5 bases and J dropped 4; count of bases not matched to a gene: 4. The CDR3 totals 13 residues. Per the germline V gene, CDR1 is MGHDK and CDR2 is SYGVNS. The sequencing input was PBMCs or T cells enriched from blood (not recorded which). This clonotype was sampled from a woman aged 55-70 years who had recovered from COVID-19. This chain uses TRBV25-1 with TRBJ1-1; TRBD1 matches at 7 bases. In nucleotides, the CDR3 is TGTGCCAGCAGTCCCCAGGGGGGCACTGAAGCTTTCTTT. As protein: CASSPQGGTEAFF.